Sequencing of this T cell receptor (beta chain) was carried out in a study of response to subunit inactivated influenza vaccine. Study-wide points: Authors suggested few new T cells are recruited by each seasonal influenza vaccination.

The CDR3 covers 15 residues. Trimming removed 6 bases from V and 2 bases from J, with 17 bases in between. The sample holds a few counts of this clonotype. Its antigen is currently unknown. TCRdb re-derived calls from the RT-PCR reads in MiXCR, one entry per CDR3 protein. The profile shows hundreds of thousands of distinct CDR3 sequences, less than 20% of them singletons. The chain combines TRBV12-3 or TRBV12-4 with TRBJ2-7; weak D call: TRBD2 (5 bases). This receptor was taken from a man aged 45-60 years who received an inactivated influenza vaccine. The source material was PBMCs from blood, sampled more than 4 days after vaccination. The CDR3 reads CASSLLDGMPYEQYF. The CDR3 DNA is TGTGCCAGCAGCCTCCTGGACGGGATGCCCTACGAGCAGTACTTC.